These T cell receptor beta chains were read from a single sample in a study of human T cells and chemical hapten exposure. A single record per CDR3 protein comes from TCRdb applying MiXCR to the RACE reads. This table has 340,000 or so distinct CDR3 sequences, 5.5% to 8% appearing once. This specimen consisted of whole blood, obtained in connection with sensitization to the hapten diphenylcyclopropenone (DPC). Source of these receptors: a woman between 18 and 29 years old with alopecia areata. Some clones in this sample may be carry-over from other donors' samples. Each CDR3 is given with its conserved first and last residue. The D gene is left open where the match is weak. Clone size is shown for a subset of rows, as once, few, many or a class of expanded clone.

TRBD2	many	TRBJ2-3	TRBV18	TGTGCCAGCTCACCCCTCCTAGCGGGGGGCCGCACAGATACGCAGTATTTT	CASSPLLAGGRTDTQYF
TRBD1	few	TRBJ1-2	TRBV12-3/TRBV12-4	TGTGCCAGCAGAGAAGGACAGGGAGTAAATGGCTACACCTTC	CASREGQGVNGYTF
TRBD1	few	TRBJ1-1	TRBV28	TGTGCCAGCAGTTTACCCTCTTCGACAGGGCGGACTGAAGCTTTCTTT	CASSLPSSTGRTEAFF
NA	many	TRBJ1-5	TRBV7-9	TGTGCCAGCAGTCCTCAGTATAGCAATCAGCCCCAGCATTTT	CASSPQYSNQPQHF
TRBD2	NA	TRBJ2-1	TRBV7-9	TGTGCCAGCAGCTTTTCGACTAGCGGGGAGGCGAAGTTCTTC	CASSFSTSGEAKFF
NA	NA	TRBJ1-3	TRBV7-9	TGTGCCAGCAGATCAAGAGACTCAAACACCATATATTTT	CASRSRDSNTIYF
NA	NA	TRBJ1-6	TRBV11-2	TGTGCCAGCAGCTTGGAGGAGACTGGTTCACCCCTCCACTTT	CASSLEETGSPLHF
NA	NA	TRBJ1-5	TRBV6-2/TRBV6-3	TGTGCCAGCAGTTACTCTGAGGGGAGCCCCAATCAGCCCCAGCATTTT	CASSYSEGSPNQPQHF
NA	many	TRBJ1-1	TRBV12-3/TRBV12-4	TGTGCCAGCAGTTTGAGCCACGGGGGGACTGAAGCTTTCTTT	CASSLSHGGTEAFF
TRBD2	NA	TRBJ2-1	TRBV12-3/TRBV12-4	TGTGCCAGCAGTTTCTCGACTAGCCCAAGATACAATGAGCAGTTCTTC	CASSFSTSPRYNEQFF
TRBD1	NA	TRBJ2-4	TRBV2	TGTGCCAGCTGGGACAGGGGCAAAAACATTCAGTACTTC	CASWDRGKNIQYF
NA	few	TRBJ2-5	TRBV5-1	TGCGCCAGCAGCTTGGACAGTACTAAAGAGACCCAGTACTTC	CASSLDSTKETQYF
NA	many	TRBJ2-3	TRBV6-2/TRBV6-3	TGTGCCAGTGGGGACTTCACAGATACGCAGTATTTT	CASGDFTDTQYF
NA	NA	TRBJ1-5	TRBV28	TGTGCCAGCGGTTTAAGCGTAGAACCCCAGCATTTT	CASGLSVEPQHF
TRBD2	few	TRBJ2-7	TRBV29-1	TGCAGCGTTAGGGGACTACAATCCACCTACGAGCAGTACTTC	CSVRGLQSTYEQYF
NA	few	TRBJ1-5	TRBV5-5	TGTGCCAGCAGCCCCTGGGGGGGTGATCAGCCCCAGCATTTT	CASSPWGGDQPQHF
TRBD1	many	TRBJ1-5	TRBV7-9	TGTGCCAGCTCTATGACAGGGGACCAGCCCCAGCATTTT	CASSMTGDQPQHF
NA	few	TRBJ2-3	TRBV9	TGTGCCAGCAGCGTGGGGGTAGACAGTCTCACAGATACGCAGTATTTT	CASSVGVDSLTDTQYF
NA	few	TRBJ2-1	TRBV12-3/TRBV12-4	TGTGCCAGCAGTTTACCTTTACAGGGCCCCAAGTTCTTC	CASSLPLQGPKFF
NA	NA	TRBJ1-2	TRBV20-1	TGCAGTGCTAGAGGCGGAGGAGGGAAGCACTATGGCTACACCTTC	CSARGGGGKHYGYTF
NA	NA	TRBJ2-3	TRBV2	TGTGCCAGCAGTCCTACTTTCGTCACAGATACGCAGTATTTT	CASSPTFVTDTQYF
NA	few	TRBJ2-6	TRBV12-3/TRBV12-4	TGTGCCAGCAGTTTAGGAGGGCGGGGGGCCAACGTCCTGACTTTC	CASSLGGRGANVLTF
NA	few	TRBJ2-7	TRBV5-1	TGCGCCAGCAGCTTGGATAGGAGTGTCGGCGAGCAGTACTTC	CASSLDRSVGEQYF
TRBD1	NA	TRBJ1-5	TRBV27	TGTGCCAGCAGTTTATACAGGGGAGGTCAGCCCCAGCATTTT	CASSLYRGGQPQHF
NA	few	TRBJ1-2	TRBV14	TGTGCCAGCAGCCAAGATGCGGGGTACTATGGCTACACCTTC	CASSQDAGYYGYTF
NA	NA	TRBJ1-2	TRBV7-2	TGTGCCAGCAGCTCCCGACACGGGGCCTATGGCTACACCTTC	CASSSRHGAYGYTF
NA	NA	TRBJ2-3	TRBV4-1	TGCGCCAGCAGGTTAGGGGGGGGGAGCACAGATACGCAGTATTTT	CASRLGGGSTDTQYF
NA	many	TRBJ1-1	TRBV6-2/TRBV6-3	TGTGCCAGCAGTCGGCCGGGCCCCCGATGGGCTTTCTTT	CASSRPGPRWAFF
TRBD1	NA	TRBJ2-2	TRBV6-4	TGTGCCAGCAGTGACTACTACCAGGGGGTATCCGGGGAGCTGTTTTTT	CASSDYYQGVSGELFF
TRBD1	NA	TRBJ1-6	TRBV20-1	TGCAGTGCTAGAGTGGGGGGACAGGGCAGTTCACCCCTCCACTTT	CSARVGGQGSSPLHF
NA	NA	TRBJ1-4	TRBV7-2	TGTGCCAGCAGCCTAATTCTGGACAGCGAAAAACTGTTTTTT	CASSLILDSEKLFF
NA	many	TRBJ2-5	TRBV27	TGTGCCAGCAGTTTAGGGTATAGGAGCGGAGAGACCCAGTACTTC	CASSLGYRSGETQYF
NA	many	TRBJ2-3	TRBV11-3	TGTGCCAGCGCTCAGGGCGGTACCACAGATACGCAGTATTTT	CASAQGGTTDTQYF
TRBD2	many	TRBJ2-1	TRBV20-1	TGCAGTGCTAGGACTAGCGGGGGGGCTCGGGATGAGCAGTTCTTC	CSARTSGGARDEQFF
TRBD2	many	TRBJ2-7	TRBV3-1	TGTGCCAGCAGCGCCCGGACTAGCTGGGGCGAGCAGTACTTC	CASSARTSWGEQYF
NA	many	TRBJ1-1	TRBV28	TGTGCCAGCAGTTTACGCGGGACCGAAGGAGCTTTCTTT	CASSLRGTEGAFF
TRBD1	many	TRBJ2-3	TRBV6-5	TGTGCCACTTTCGGACAGGGCGTGCATTTTGGTACGCAGTATTTT	CATFGQGVHFGTQYF
NA	few	TRBJ1-1	TRBV5-4	TGTGCCAGCACCCCAAAGCCACAGGGAATTAGCACTGAAGCTTTCTTT	CASTPKPQGISTEAFF
NA	few	TRBJ2-5	TRBV5-1	TGCGCCAGCAGCCAAACCGGGACACCAACGACCCAGTACTTC	CASSQTGTPTTQYF
NA	few	TRBJ2-6	TRBV10-3	TGTGCCATACCCACTAGTAGAGTACTAGATTCTGGGGCCAACGTCCTGACTTTC	CAIPTSRVLDSGANVLTF
NA	NA	TRBJ2-7	TRBV6-5	TGTGCCAGCAGTTACTTCGGGGTAAAAGGGGTCTACGAGCAGTACTTC	CASSYFGVKGVYEQYF
NA	many	TRBJ2-7	TRBV7-2	TGTGCCAGCAGCTTAGGGGACGGGCTCTTCGAGCAGTACTTC	CASSLGDGLFEQYF
NA	few	TRBJ1-1	TRBV20-1	TGCAGTGCTGGGGGGATGATGAACACTGAAGCTTTCTTT	CSAGGMMNTEAFF
TRBD2	many	TRBJ2-1	TRBV11-1	TGTGCCAGCTGTAGCGGGGGCAATGAGCAGTTCTTC	CASCSGGNEQFF
TRBD1	many	TRBJ2-3	TRBV20-1	TGCAGTGCGAGGACAGGGATGAGCACAGATACGCAGTATTTT	CSARTGMSTDTQYF
NA	few	TRBJ1-2	TRBV6-2/TRBV6-3	TGTGCCAGCAGTTACGGGGCCTACTATGGCTACACCTTC	CASSYGAYYGYTF
NA	many	TRBJ2-3	TRBV5-1	TGCGCCAGCAGGGCGGCAGATACGCAGTATTTT	CASRAADTQYF
TRBD2	NA	TRBJ2-2	TRBV6-5	TGTGCCAGCAGTTTAAGACTAGCGGGGACCGGGGAGCTGTTTTTT	CASSLRLAGTGELFF
NA	NA	TRBJ1-5	TRBV28	TGTGCCAGCAGTTTTTTTAGGGGAGGGTTGGATCAGCCCCAGCATTTT	CASSFFRGGLDQPQHF
NA	many	TRBJ2-1	TRBV10-3	TGTGCCATCAGTGATTCCTCGGACAATGAGCAGTTCTTC	CAISDSSDNEQFF
TRBD2	NA	TRBJ2-3	TRBV7-2	TGTGCCAGCAGCCCCCGGACTAGCGGGGGGGTAGATACGCAGTATTTT	CASSPRTSGGVDTQYF
TRBD1	NA	TRBJ1-6	TRBV7-2	TGTGCCAGCAGCACCTCGGACAGGTCTGGCTACTCACCCCTCCACTTT	CASSTSDRSGYSPLHF
TRBD1	many	TRBJ1-1	TRBV29-1	TGCAGCGTGATGGAGGGGGCACTGGCAGGCTTT	CSVMEGALAGF
NA	few	TRBJ1-4	TRBV6-5	TGTGCCAGCAGTGGTTACGGGGGCGTTAATGAAAAACTGTTTTTT	CASSGYGGVNEKLFF
NA	NA	TRBJ2-1	TRBV7-2	TGTGCCAGCAGCTTGACAGAGAACAATGAGCAGTTCTTC	CASSLTENNEQFF
NA	NA	TRBJ2-7	TRBV5-1	TGCGCCAGCAGCCAGGGACTGAGAAAAGCCTACGAGCAGTACTTC	CASSQGLRKAYEQYF
NA	few	TRBJ2-6	TRBV5-1	TGCGCCAGCAGCTTCCCGGGAACACAAACTGGGGCCAACGTCCTGACTTTC	CASSFPGTQTGANVLTF
NA	few	TRBJ2-4	TRBV9	TGTGCCAGCAGCGTACTCATTCAGGGAGACATTCAGTACTTC	CASSVLIQGDIQYF
NA	few	TRBJ1-2	TRBV6-2/TRBV6-3	TGTGCCAGCAGTTATTGGACCAGGGCAGCCTATGGCTACACCTTC	CASSYWTRAAYGYTF
NA	NA	TRBJ1-4	TRBV6-5	TGTGCCAGCAGAAAGTCGAACAGGGAGGAAAAACTGTTTTTT	CASRKSNREEKLFF